This T cell receptor beta chain came from a study of shared clonotypes between healthy human individuals. As for this clone: Its cognate antigen is unknown.

Clones were read by immunoSEQ multiplex PCR, and TCRdb kept only the in-frame ones, dropping some. This sample has around 2.5 million clones, with 93% found just once. Findings of the study overall: Naive subsets generally had larger estimated richness than memory subsets. Sequencing depth was expected to influence donor clonotype sharing.

The TCR was taken from a man aged 18 to 35 in good health. Some clones in this sample may be carry-over from other donors' samples. The source material was naive CD4+ T cells from PBMCs. The subset is: CD45RA+ positively selected.

The CDR3 reads CAIRGGLTDTQYF. As DNA, the CDR3 is TGTGCCATCAGAGGAGGCCTAACAGATACGCAGTATTTT. The genes are TRBV10-3 and TRBJ2-3, with a possible D match to TRBD2 (5 bases). Trimming removed 6 bases from V and 3 bases from J, with 10 bases in between. This CDR3 region has 13 residues. CDR1 is ENHRY and CDR2 is SYGVKD in the germline V gene.